What follows is one T cell receptor (beta chain) and its context. The sample comes from a study of cytomegalovirus exposure and HLA in healthy donors. Study-level information: Of all 400 or so donors who were genotyped, roughly 81% belonged to the Caucasian-associated ancestry cluster.

Primers: 60 Vbeta forward and 13 Jbeta reverse. Sequencing was performed with immunoSEQ multiplex PCR; in TCRdb, only in-frame clones are kept and a portion is missing. The sample data list roughly 75,000 clones. Trimming left V 8 bases short and J 1 base short, with 14 bases between. Germline lookup yields CDR1 SEHNR and CDR2 FQNEAQ (reference sequence). The CDR3 length is 14 residues. The V gene is TRBV7-9, the J gene TRBJ1-1, with a tentative D call TRBD1 (5 bases). Sequencing used PBMCs. The TCR sequence derives from a man aged 40-50 years in good health and CMV-seronegative. In DNA, the CDR3 is TGTGCCAGCTTATGGATCCAGGGGAACACTGAAGCTTTCTTT. It specifies CASLWIQGNTEAFF. The entire variable domain, with the rest obtained from reference TRBV7-9 and TRBJ1-1, is as follows: DTGVSQNPRHKITKRGQNVTFRCDPISEHNRLYWYRQTLGQGPEFLTYFQNEAQLEKSRLLSDRFSAERPKGSFSTLEIQRTEQGDSAMYLCASLWIQGNTEAFFGQGTRLTVV.